These 29 T cell receptor beta chains came from one sample sequenced in a study of T cell changes during pregnancy in multiple sclerosis (dated by TCRdb to about 2019). The library was built by means of the immunoSEQ multiplex PCR assay. Here the immuneACCESS table is served through TCRdb, limited to in-frame sequences with V and J called. Missing clones are a known gap in these copies; in checked studies unresolved V genes cover under half, and the rest lacks a known reason. A total of about 38,000 clones appear in this sample, around 93% of them only once. 0.39% of the sample rests with the top ten. The sample consisted of CD4+ T cells from peripheral blood mononuclear cells, taken in the second trimester of pregnancy. The receptors come from a female donor with multiple sclerosis, enrolled in a pregnancy study.

This clone was seen just once. This chain joins TRBV29-1 and TRBJ2-5; no definite D call. The CDR3 contains 12 residues. V was cut by 3 bases and J by 2 bases, with 7 bases left in between. Germline V gene sequence: CDR1 SQVTM, CDR2 ANQGSEA. Here the CDR3 DNA reads TGCAGCGTTGATTTACAACAAGAGACCCAGTACTTC. Protein sequence: CSVDLQQETQYF.

The rearrangement joins TRBV28 to TRBJ1-1; a weak D match, TRBD1 (5 bases). The CDR3 runs to 14 residues. The V and J ends lost 10 bases and 1 base respectively, with 16 bases between them. Germline V gene data show CDR1 as MDHEN and CDR2 as SYDVKM. The CDR3 region is CAIKNIQGNTEAFF. CDR3 coding DNA: TGTGCCATTAAAAATATTCAGGGGAACACTGAAGCTTTCTTT.

V and J are TRBV2 and TRBJ2-1; possible D gene TRBD1, 6 bases. Germline V CDR1 and CDR2: SNHLY, FYNNEI. The V end was cut by 6 bases, the J end by 1 base, with 19 bases between. This CDR3 is 17 amino acids long. CDR3 sequence reads: CASRGVGGVRSYNEQFF. The CDR3 DNA reads as TGTGCCAGCAGGGGGGTAGGGGGAGTACGGTCCTACAATGAGCAGTTCTTC.

The chain has TRBV7-2 and TRBJ2-6, with D possibly matching TRBD1 (5 bases). The germline CDR1 and CDR2 sequences are SGHTA and FQGNSA. The CDR3 covers 17 residues. Trimming took 3 bases from V and 2 from J, leaving 14 bases between them. This CDR3 reads CASSFDSHLTGANVLTF. The CDR3 DNA reads TGTGCCAGCAGCTTTGACAGCCATCTTACTGGGGCCAACGTCCTGACTTTC.

The gene calls are TRBV2 and TRBJ2-3, with 11 bases lining up with TRBD2. The CDR3 is 18 residues long. V shed 8 bases and J 0 bases; nucleotides not matched to a gene: 13. Per the germline V gene, CDR1 is SNHLY and CDR2 is FYNNEI. DNA of the CDR3: TGTGCCAGCCTCCAGCAGAGGCTAGCGGGGGGTAGCACAGATACGCAGTATTTT. Its protein is CASLQQRLAGGSTDTQYF.

The rearrangement uses TRBV10-3 and TRBJ2-1, with 9 bases identical to TRBD1. CDR1 and CDR2 from the germline V gene are ENHRY and SYGVKD. The CDR3 length is 16 residues. The J segment lost 9 bases and the V segment lost 4 bases, leaving 13 bases of the junction unmatched. The CDR3 here is CAISATQPGTGIEQFF. The CDR3 nucleotides are TGTGCCATCAGTGCGACTCAGCCCGGGACAGGGATTGAGCAGTTCTTC.

The V gene is TRBV7-2, the J gene TRBJ2-3, with D maybe TRBD2 (5 bases). Trimming shortened V by 5 bases and J by 2 bases, and 11 bases separated the two germline ends. Germline CDR1 is SGHTA and CDR2 is FQGNSA. The CDR3 is 14 amino acids. Written as DNA, the CDR3 is TGTGCCAGCAGCCCCGGGGTGATCACAGATACGCAGTATTTT. It specifies CASSPGVITDTQYF.

The chain has TRBV19 and TRBJ2-2; 7 bases line up with TRBD2. CDR3 length: 15 residues. The V gene end was trimmed by 2 bases and the J gene end by 7 bases; junction bases not matched to a gene: 7. Germline lookup yields CDR1 LNHDA and CDR2 SQIVND (reference sequence). The chain's CDR3 is CASSILAGAVGELFF. The CDR3, as DNA: TGTGCCAGTAGTATACTCGCGGGAGCCGTCGGGGAGCTGTTTTTT.

J is TRBJ1-2 and V is TRBV6-1; D remains unclear. The CDR3 has 10 amino acids. Trimming cost V 8 bases and J 9 bases, with 10 bases left between them. Germline CDR1 and CDR2: MNHNS and SASEGT. The CDR3 nucleotides are TGTGCCAGCCTTGGGCGAAGCTACACCTTC. Amino acid sequence: CASLGRSYTF.

The chain recombines TRBV4-1 with TRBJ2-5; 11 nucleotides match TRBD2. Trimming cost V 0 bases and J 5 bases; bases outside gene matches: 5. The V gene's germline CDR1 is MGHRA and CDR2 YSYEKL. The CDR3 is made up of 16 amino acids. CDR3: CASSQDVAGGAETQYF. The CDR3 DNA is TGCGCCAGCAGCCAAGACGTAGCGGGGGGGGCCGAGACCCAGTACTTC.

V and J are TRBV29-1 and TRBJ2-1; 8 bases align to TRBD2. The CDR3 is 14 amino acids. Germline values: CDR1 SQVTM, CDR2 ANQGSEA. V gave up 7 bases and J gave up 9 bases; unmatched junction bases: 14. The CDR3 reads CSAPGGWGRGEQFF. CDR3 coding DNA: TGCAGCGCCCCGGGGGGGTGGGGGAGAGGTGAGCAGTTCTTC.

The rearrangement links TRBV7-2 to TRBJ2-1; 7 bases line up with TRBD2. Germline CDR1 reads SGHTA; CDR2 reads FQGNSA. The J segment lost 10 bases and the V segment lost 5 bases, leaving 11 bases of the junction unmatched. CDR3 length: 14 residues. CDR3: CASSPARLAGEQFF. CDR3 bases: TGTGCCAGCAGCCCCGCACGACTAGCCGGAGAGCAGTTCTTC.

The V call is TRBV7-2, the J call TRBJ2-2; TRBD1 matches at 7 bases. Germline loops: CDR1 SGHTA, CDR2 FQGNSA. With V trimmed by 4 bases and J by 1 base, 6 bases remained unmatched. CDR3 length: 16 residues. Here the CDR3 DNA reads TGTGCCAGCAGCTCACAGGGGTCACGGAACACCGGGGAGCTGTTTTTT. It codes for CASSSQGSRNTGELFF.

The CDR3 loop is CASSPQGASNTGELFF. In DNA form, the CDR3 reads TGTGCCAGCAGCCCGCAGGGGGCGTCGAACACCGGGGAGCTGTTTTTT. V and J are TRBV7-2 and TRBJ2-2; 8 bases match TRBD1. The CDR3 is 16 amino acids. CDR1 SGHTA and CDR2 FQGNSA come from the germline V gene. V gave up 5 bases and J gave up 0 bases; unmatched junction bases: 5. Full variable domain (remainder filled in from reference TRBV7-2 and TRBJ2-2): GAGVSQSPSNKVTEKGKDVELRCDPISGHTALYWYRQSLGQGLEFLIYFQGNSAPDKSGLPSDRFSAERTGGSVSTLTIQRTQQEDSAVYLCASSPQGASNTGELFFGEGSRLTVL.

The chain has TRBV30 and TRBJ2-5, with D possibly being TRBD1 (6 bases). Germline lookup yields CDR1 GTSNPN and CDR2 SVGIG (reference sequence). The CDR3 is 11 amino acids. The CDR3 DNA reads TGTGTGCAACAGGGTAGCGAGACCCAGTACTTC. Amino acid sequence: CVQQGSETQYF.

The gene calls are TRBV30 and TRBJ2-1, with TRBD2 matching over 7 bases. The germline V gene encodes CDR1 GTSNPN and CDR2 SVGIG (reference sequence). J was trimmed by 4 bases and V by 5 bases; bases with no gene match: 8. The CDR3 is made up of 14 amino acids. Here the CDR3 reads CAWLAGRRYNEQFF. DNA of the CDR3: TGTGCCTGGTTAGCGGGTCGAAGGTACAATGAGCAGTTCTTC.

The chain links TRBV5-1 to TRBJ2-1; 7 positions agree with TRBD1. Germline V gene data show CDR1 as SGHRS and CDR2 as YFSETQ. The junction had 8 bases not matched to a gene; V was cut back by 7 bases and J by 4 bases. The CDR3 consists of 14 residues. Here the CDR3 DNA reads TGCGCCAGCGGCAACAGGGGTGGGTACAATGAGCAGTTCTTC. Its protein product is CASGNRGGYNEQFF.

The V and J genes are TRBV19 and TRBJ2-1; 11 bases fit TRBD2. The germline gives CDR1 LNHDA, CDR2 SQIVND (reference sequence). CDR3 length equals 16 residues. V lost 5 bases to trimming and J lost 6 bases; unmatched junction nucleotides: 9. CDR3 in amino acids: CASSLRLAGTFNEQFF. CDR3 bases: TGTGCCAGTAGTCTCCGACTAGCGGGAACCTTCAATGAGCAGTTCTTC.

This chain joins TRBV5-8 and TRBJ1-5; D is unresolved. The CDR3 runs 14 residues. V shed 5 bases and J shed 2 bases, with 11 bases lying between them. Germline V gene data show CDR1 as SGHTS and CDR2 as YDEGEE. The CDR3 region has the DNA TGTGCCAGCAGTTTTCCAGGTGGCAATCAGCCCCAGCATTTT. This gives the protein CASSFPGGNQPQHF.

J is TRBJ1-1 and V is TRBV5-1, with 9 bases identical to TRBD1. This CDR3 contains 15 residues. Germline CDR1 and CDR2: SGHRS and YFSETQ. V lost 4 bases, J lost 6 bases, and 10 bases stayed unmatched. The DNA for the CDR3 is TGCGCCAGCAGCCCCCCGGGACAGGGCTTCGCTGAAGCTTTCTTT. Translated, it gives CASSPPGQGFAEAFF. Using reference TRBV5-1 and TRBJ1-1 for the parts outside the CDR3, the full variable domain is KAGVTQTPRYLIKTRGQQVTLSCSPISGHRSVSWYQQTPGQGLQFLFEYFSETQRNKGNFPGRFSGRQFSNSRSEMNVSTLELGDSALYLCASSPPGQGFAEAFFGQGTRLTVV.

The chain is built from TRBV7-8 and TRBJ1-1; D is uncertain. The CDR3 length is 14 residues. Trimming shortened V by 0 bases and J by 0 bases, and 5 bases separated the two germline ends. Germline CDR1 reads SGHVS; CDR2 reads FQNEAQ. The chain's CDR3 is CASSLARVNTEAFF. The CDR3 nucleotides are TGTGCCAGCAGCTTAGCTCGGGTGAACACTGAAGCTTTCTTT.

The gene calls are TRBV6-1 and TRBJ1-6; 8 nucleotides agree with TRBD1. CDR3 length: 16 amino acids. Trimming at V came to 0 bases and at J to 12 bases, leaving 10 bases not matched to a gene. CDR1 is MNHNS, CDR2 SASEGT, per germline. Here the CDR3 DNA reads TGTGCCAGCAGTGAAGCCCAGGGGGCCCCGGGAGGACCCCTCCACTTT. Translation: CASSEAQGAPGGPLHF.

The chain combines TRBV5-1 with TRBJ2-7; the match to TRBD2 covers 8 bases. Losses at the gene ends were 6 bases for V and 4 bases for J; bases not matched to a gene: 9. CDR3 length: 14 residues. Germline lookup yields CDR1 SGHRS and CDR2 YFSETQ. CDR3 nucleotides: TGCGCCAGCACCCCCACTAGCGGCCCATACGAGCAGTACTTC. The encoded protein is CASTPTSGPYEQYF.

The rearrangement joins TRBV28 to TRBJ2-6, with D unresolved. The V end lost 3 bases, the J end lost 4 bases, and 10 bases lay between the germline ends. The germline V gene encodes CDR1 MDHEN and CDR2 SYDVKM. This CDR3 has 15 residues. The CDR3 bases are TGTGCCAGCAGTTTCCTCATGAGGGGGGCCAACGTCCTGACTTTC. This encodes CASSFLMRGANVLTF.

The V gene is TRBV28, the J gene TRBJ2-1; 9 bases map to TRBD2. Germline V gene data show CDR1 as MDHEN and CDR2 as SYDVKM. V lost 6 bases and J lost 0; bases outside the gene matches: 6. This CDR3 region has 16 residues. The DNA of the CDR3 is TGTGCCAGCAGGGTATATAGCGGGGGCTCCTACAATGAGCAGTTCTTC. Its protein is CASRVYSGGSYNEQFF.

As DNA, the CDR3 is TGTGCCAGCAGTTTCACAGGAATAGCTGAAGCTTTCTTT. Protein product: CASSFTGIAEAFF. The chain recombines TRBV6-5 with TRBJ1-1, with D perhaps TRBD1 (5 bases). V was clipped by 4 bases and J by 6 bases, with 12 bases between them. Germline V gives CDR1 MNHEY, CDR2 SVGAGI. The length of the CDR3 is 13 residues.

The chain is built from TRBV5-1 and TRBJ2-5; possible D gene TRBD1, 6 bases. The V gene's germline CDR1 is SGHRS and CDR2 YFSETQ. There are 15 residues in the CDR3. V was cut by 4 bases and J by 4 bases, with 17 bases left in between. The CDR3 is CASSQRDTRGETQYF. In DNA, the CDR3 is TGCGCCAGCAGCCAAAGGGACACCCGGGGAGAGACCCAGTACTTC.

The V call is TRBV27, the J call TRBJ1-2, with D hard to call. CDR1 MNHEY and CDR2 SMNVEV come from the germline V gene (reference sequence). This CDR3 comprises 11 residues. Between the trimmed V and J ends, which lost 5 bases and 1 base, there was a span of 2 bases. In DNA, the CDR3 is TGTGCCAGCAGTCTTAACTATGGCTACACCTTC. This sequence encodes CASSLNYGYTF.

This sequence joins TRBV4-2 and TRBJ2-1; 12 nucleotides line up with TRBD2. There are 17 residues in the CDR3. With V trimmed by 0 bases and J by 9 bases, 9 bases remained unmatched. CDR1 LGHNA and CDR2 YNFKEQ come from the germline V gene. The CDR3 DNA is TGTGCCAGCAGCCAAGAGGAAAGGACTAGCGGGACGGTTGAGCAGTTCTTC. It codes for CASSQEERTSGTVEQFF.